The 21 T cell receptor beta chains below come from one sample, sequenced in a study of radiotherapy plus CTLA-4 blockade in lung cancer. The data were produced by immunoSEQ multiplex PCR, yet TCRdb's version contains in-frame clones alone and is incomplete. Of some 110,000 clones listed, around 75% were seen once; the top ten hold 4% to 6%. Sequencing was performed on peripheral blood, taken from a patient treated with radiotherapy plus ipilimumab. These receptors all stem from a human donor with non-small cell lung cancer who had a partial response to radiotherapy plus ipilimumab.

The rearrangement uses TRBV6-1 and TRBJ1-4, with D unresolved. Germline V gene sequence: CDR1 MNHNS, CDR2 SASEGT. V gave up 6 bases and J gave up 8 bases, with 16 bases separating them. This CDR3 comprises 14 residues. CDR3 protein: CASRLDVYREKLFF. CDR3 coding DNA: TGTGCCAGCAGACTAGATGTATACCGAGAAAAACTGTTTTTT.

This chain uses TRBV4-1 with TRBJ1-1; D gene ambiguous. V lost 0 bases and J lost 0, with 11 bases in between. Germline V gives CDR1 MGHRA, CDR2 YSYEKL. The CDR3 totals 16 residues. The CDR3 bases are TGCGCCAGCAGCCAAGATCGAGTAGGAGTGAACACTGAAGCTTTCTTT. Its translation: CASSQDRVGVNTEAFF.

There are a few counts of this clone. The CDR3 sequence: CASSDELNTEAFF. Here the CDR3 DNA reads TGTGCCAGCAGTGATGAGCTGAACACTGAAGCTTTCTTT. The chain links TRBV2 to TRBJ1-1; no reliable D call. The CDR3 consists of 13 residues. CDR1 is SNHLY and CDR2 is FYNNEI in the germline V gene. V gave up 3 bases and J gave up 0 bases, with 5 bases separating them.

The genes are TRBV4-3 and TRBJ1-1, with unresolved D. This CDR3 spans 15 amino acids. The V and J ends lost 0 bases and 3 bases respectively, with 11 bases between them. The germline gives CDR1 LGHNA, CDR2 YSLEER. The CDR3 bases are TGCGCCAGCAGCCAAGAAGCGAAACGGGACACTGAAGCTTTCTTT. It codes for CASSQEAKRDTEAFF.

The count of this clone is one. This rearrangement joins TRBV7-9 to TRBJ1-1, with D maybe TRBD1 (5 bases). The CDR3 runs to 14 residues. Trimming removed 1 base from V and 6 bases from J, with 12 bases in between. Germline V gene sequence: CDR1 SEHNR, CDR2 FQNEAQ (reference sequence). DNA of the CDR3: TGTGCCAGCAGCTTAGTGCCCAGGGATTCTGAAGCTTTCTTT. Amino acids: CASSLVPRDSEAFF.

The chain recombines TRBV5-1 with TRBJ2-5; no reliable D call. V gave up 2 bases and J gave up 1 base, with 9 bases separating them. The CDR3 loop spans 14 amino acids. Germline CDR1 is SGHRS and CDR2 is YFSETQ. CDR3: CASSFFAVQETQYF. The CDR3 region has the DNA TGCGCCAGCAGCTTTTTCGCGGTCCAAGAGACCCAGTACTTC.

The chain has TRBV28 and TRBJ2-7, with 12 bases identical to TRBD1. The germline gives CDR1 MDHEN, CDR2 SYDVKM. Trimming at V came to 5 bases and at J to 3 bases, leaving 8 bases not matched to a gene. The CDR3 runs 16 residues. CDR3 in DNA: TGTGCCAGCAGTCGTAACCGGGACAGGGGGCTCTACGAGCAGTACTTC. Translated, it gives CASSRNRDRGLYEQYF. The complete variable domain, with remaining parts taken from reference TRBV28 and TRBJ2-7, reads DVKVTQSSRYLVKRTGEKVFLECVQDMDHENMFWYRQDPGLGLRLIYFSYDVKMKEKGDIPEGYSVSREKKERFSLILESASTNQTSMYLCASSRNRDRGLYEQYFGPGTRLTVT.

The rearrangement joins TRBV7-3 to TRBJ2-1, with 9 bases identical to TRBD2. V lost 5 bases and J lost 9; bases outside the gene matches: 5. The V gene's germline CDR1 is SGHTA and CDR2 FQGTGA. This CDR3 contains 13 residues. The CDR3 region has the DNA TGTGCCAGCAGCGCGGGAGGGCCCGGTGAGCAGTTCTTC. Translating it yields CASSAGGPGEQFF.

The chain combines TRBV6-6 with TRBJ1-1; D unclear. The CDR3 sequence is 11 residues long. V lost 4 bases, J lost 5 bases, and 5 bases lay in between. The germline V gene has CDR1 MNHNY and CDR2 SVGAGI (reference sequence). CDR3 residues: CASSSGTEAFF. The DNA of the CDR3 is TGTGCCAGCAGTTCCGGGACTGAAGCTTTCTTT.

The chain employs TRBV18 and TRBJ2-1, with 9 bases lining up with TRBD2. V shed 2 bases and J 9 bases; nucleotides not matched to a gene: 11. Per the germline V gene, CDR1 is KGHSH and CDR2 is LQKENI. CDR3 size: 16 residues. CDR3 residues: CASSPDGLAGSSEQFF. Written as DNA, the CDR3 is TGTGCCAGCTCACCAGATGGCCTAGCGGGATCCTCTGAGCAGTTCTTC.

This rearrangement joins TRBV6-6 to TRBJ2-7; 10 bases map to TRBD1. The J segment lost 4 bases and the V segment lost 2 bases, leaving 8 bases of the junction unmatched. Germline CDR1 is MNHNY and CDR2 is SVGAGI (reference sequence). The length of the CDR3 is 16 residues. The CDR3 loop reads CASSYPAGTGEYEQYV. In DNA, the CDR3 is TGTGCCAGCAGTTACCCGGCCGGGACAGGGGAATACGAGCAGTACGTC.

This clone is a singleton in its sample. This sequence joins TRBV9 and TRBJ1-1, with 9 bases matching TRBD1. The germline CDR1 and CDR2 sequences are SGDLS and YYNGEE. This CDR3 has 14 amino acids. The V segment lost 2 bases and the J segment 1 base; nucleotides outside the gene matches: 0. The CDR3 DNA is TGTGCCAGCAGCGTGGGACAGGGGAACACTGAAGCTTTCTTT. This translates into CASSVGQGNTEAFF.

This sequence joins TRBV7-9 and TRBJ2-5; 11 bases match TRBD1. The CDR3 has 14 residues. Trimming removed 4 bases from V and 5 bases from J; junction bases left unmatched: 3. Germline lookup yields CDR1 SEHNR and CDR2 FQNEAQ (reference sequence). CDR3 in DNA: TGTGCCAGCAGCTCCCGGGACAGGGGGGAGACCCAGTACTTC. Residues: CASSSRDRGETQYF.

The chain links TRBV28 to TRBJ1-3; D is unresolved. Germline CDR1 MDHEN, CDR2 SYDVKM. CDR3 length: 12 amino acids. V was trimmed by 6 bases and J by 11 bases, leaving 14 bases between them. CDR3: CASSPGGFAIYF. The CDR3, as DNA: TGTGCCAGCAGCCCGGGTGGGTTCGCCATATATTTT. Looking up the rest from reference TRBV28 and TRBJ1-3 gives the full variable domain: DVKVTQSSRYLVKRTGEKVFLECVQDMDHENMFWYRQDPGLGLRLIYFSYDVKMKEKGDIPEGYSVSREKKERFSLILESASTNQTSMYLCASSPGGFAIYFGEGSWLTVV.

The rearrangement uses TRBV5-4 and TRBJ2-1; no firm D call. The germline V gene encodes CDR1 SGHNT and CDR2 YYREEE (reference sequence). The CDR3 totals 12 residues. V was shortened by 4 bases and J by 8 bases, with 10 bases between the two germline ends. The CDR3 DNA reads as TGTGCCAGCAGCCGTATACACGATGAGCAGTTCTTC. As protein: CASSRIHDEQFF.

The chain links TRBV2 to TRBJ2-7, with a possible D match to TRBD1 (5 bases). Germline CDR1 reads SNHLY; CDR2 reads FYNNEI. The CDR3 covers 11 residues. V was trimmed by 6 bases and J by 3 bases, leaving 6 bases between them. The DNA of the CDR3 is TGTGCCAGCAGCACAGGCTACGAGCAGTACGTC. Its protein product is CASSTGYEQYV.

The chain recombines TRBV6-6 with TRBJ1-1; D unresolved. This CDR3 contains 13 residues. The V gene's germline CDR1 is MNHNY and CDR2 SVGAGI (reference sequence). V dropped 5 bases and J dropped 3 bases, with 10 bases sitting between them. This CDR3 reads CASSTRRDTEAFF. The CDR3 region has the DNA TGTGCCAGCAGTACCCGACGGGACACTGAAGCTTTCTTT.

V is TRBV11-2 and J is TRBJ1-2; the D is unclear. V was pared by 1 base and J by 1 base, with 4 bases between. Germline V CDR1 and CDR2: SGHAT, FQNNGV. CDR3 length: 13 residues. The DNA for the CDR3 is TGTGCCAGCAGCTTAGGAGTTAACTATGGCTACACCTTC. This codes for CASSLGVNYGYTF.

To note about this clone: The sample holds other DNA sequences that translate to the same CDR3. The chain joins TRBV5-1 to TRBJ2-2; 8 positions match TRBD1. CDR3 length equals 15 residues. Per the germline V gene, CDR1 is SGHRS and CDR2 is YFSETQ. V lost 4 bases to trimming and J lost 1 base; unmatched junction nucleotides: 3. In DNA, the CDR3 is TGCGCCAGCAGCCAAGGGACAGGGAACACCGGGGAGCTGTTTTTT. Protein sequence: CASSQGTGNTGELFF. The full variable domain, completed using reference TRBV5-1 and TRBJ2-2, is KAGVTQTPRYLIKTRGQQVTLSCSPISGHRSVSWYQQTPGQGLQFLFEYFSETQRNKGNFPGRFSGRQFSNSRSEMNVSTLELGDSALYLCASSQGTGNTGELFFGEGSRLTVL.

CDR3 bases: TGTGCCAGCAGCTCAAGCCCGGGGATAGCTACAGATACGCAGTATTTT. Translating it yields CASSSSPGIATDTQYF. The chain recombines TRBV7-8 with TRBJ2-3, with a weak D call TRBD2 (5 bases). V dropped 4 bases and J dropped 3 bases, with 17 bases sitting between them. Germline values: CDR1 SGHVS, CDR2 FQNEAQ. The CDR3 totals 16 residues. The whole variable domain, filled in from reference TRBV7-8 and TRBJ2-3, reads GAGVSQSPRYKVAKRGQDVALRCDPISGHVSLFWYQQALGQGPEFLTYFQNEAQLDKSGLPSDRFFAERPEGSVSTLKIQRTQQEDSAVYLCASSSSPGIATDTQYFGPGTRLTVL.

The chain couples TRBV4-2 to TRBJ2-7; 7 nucleotides line up with TRBD1. The length of the CDR3 is 16 residues. Germline-derived CDR1 and CDR2 are LGHNA and YNFKEQ. The junction had 13 bases not matched to a gene; V was cut back by 4 bases and J by 4 bases. The CDR3 nucleotides read TGTGCCAGCAGCCCCCAGTCTAGGGGGCGCAAATACGAGCAGTACTTC. Protein sequence: CASSPQSRGRKYEQYF.